The 9 T cell receptor beta chains below all came from one sample that was sequenced in a study of PD-L1 blockade in urothelial cancer. Some clones are missing from TCRdb's copy, which holds only in-frame ones; the method was immunoSEQ multiplex PCR. The sample shows about 45,000 clones, about 88% of them seen only once. Documented time point: pretreatment peripheral blood. Sequenced here: PBMCs, sampled around atezolizumab (anti-PD-L1) treatment. The receptors come from a donor over 35 with urothelial cancer.

This clone was detected once. The genes are TRBV28 and TRBJ2-5, with TRBD1 identical over 7 bases. This CDR3 spans 15 amino acids. V was pared by 6 bases and J by 1 base, with 8 bases of the junction left unmatched. CDR1 MDHEN and CDR2 SYDVKM come from the germline V gene. The CDR3 loop reads CASSGTGTAQETQYF. The DNA for the CDR3 is TGTGCCAGCAGCGGCACCGGGACAGCCCAAGAGACCCAGTACTTC.

CDR3 protein: CASTDRYYSNQPQHF. The CDR3 DNA sequence: TGTGCCAGCACAGACAGATACTATAGCAATCAGCCCCAGCATTTT. V gene TRBV27 combines with J gene TRBJ1-5, with D tentatively TRBD1 (5 bases). The CDR3 sequence is 15 residues long. In germline, CDR1 is MNHEY, CDR2 SMNVEV (reference sequence). Trimming shortened V by 7 bases and J by 0 bases, and 13 bases separated the two germline ends.

The chain links TRBV18 to TRBJ1-2, with 12 bases identical to TRBD1. Germline-derived CDR1 and CDR2 are KGHSH and LQKENI. J lost 6 bases, V lost 5 bases, and 4 bases had no gene match. The CDR3 length is 14 residues. CDR3 in amino acids: CASSGTGGEDGYTF. CDR3 sequence (DNA): TGTGCCAGCTCAGGGACAGGGGGCGAAGATGGCTACACCTTC.

This rearrangement joins TRBV18 to TRBJ2-5; 8 bases agree with TRBD1. The CDR3 has 18 amino acids. Trimming removed 4 bases from V and 4 bases from J; junction bases left unmatched: 17. The V gene's germline CDR1 is KGHSH and CDR2 LQKENI. The CDR3 sequence: CASSRTTAGTGGTETQYF. For the CDR3, the DNA is TGTGCCAGCTCACGAACGACGGCCGGGACAGGTGGGACAGAGACCCAGTACTTC.

This chain uses TRBV7-2 with TRBJ1-2; possibly TRBD1 for D (6 bases). The CDR3 runs 16 residues. V lost 3 bases, J lost 5 bases, and 19 bases lay in between. CDR1 SGHTA and CDR2 FQGNSA come from the germline V gene. CDR3 DNA sequence: TGTGCCAGCAGCTTCAAGGGGGTGGTTGTAGGTTATGGCTACACCTTC. Its protein product is CASSFKGVVVGYGYTF.

The chain joins TRBV7-2 to TRBJ1-3; TRBD1 might be the D (5 bases). CDR3 length: 16 residues. Trimming took 1 base from V and 3 from J, leaving 13 bases between them. Germline V gene data show CDR1 as SGHTA and CDR2 as FQGNSA. Written as DNA, the CDR3 is TGTGCCAGCAGCTTAGGGGGCGGGATATTTGGAAACACCATATATTTT. It is translated as CASSLGGGIFGNTIYF.

The V call is TRBV2, the J call TRBJ2-2; the D gene is possibly TRBD2 (5 bases). With 6 bases removed from V and 1 base from J, the gap between germline ends came to 9 bases. The CDR3 spans 14 residues. Germline V gives CDR1 SNHLY, CDR2 FYNNEI. CDR3 sequence: CASSLRVNTGELFF. As DNA, the CDR3 is TGTGCCAGCAGCTTGCGGGTGAACACCGGGGAGCTGTTTTTT.

V and J are TRBV30 and TRBJ1-3; D is uncertain. CDR1 and CDR2 from the germline V gene are GTSNPN and SVGIG (reference sequence). V dropped 4 bases and J dropped 2 bases, with 6 bases sitting between them. This CDR3 region has 12 residues. CDR3 DNA: TGTGCCTGGAAGAGGGCTGGAAACACCATATATTTT. Translated: CAWKRAGNTIYF. Based on the CDR3 plus reference TRBV30 and TRBJ1-3, the full variable domain is SQTIHQWPATLVQPVGSPLSLECTVEGTSNPNLYWYRQAAGRGLQLLFYSVGIGQISSEVPQNLSASRPQDRQFILSSKKLLLSDSGFYLCAWKRAGNTIYFGEGSWLTVV.

This clone was detected once. The CDR3 DNA follows: TGTGCCAGCAGCTTAGCGCTGGCTAGCGGGACCTACGAGCAGTACTTC. This codes for CASSLALASGTYEQYF. The V gene is TRBV7-8, the J gene TRBJ2-7, with TRBD2 identical over 9 bases. This CDR3 has 16 amino acids. Germline CDR1 SGHVS, CDR2 FQNEAQ. V trimming: 0 bases; J trimming: 2 bases; junction bases outside the gene matches: 5.